This T cell receptor (beta chain) originates from a study of blood T cell repertoires in COVID-19. This CDR3 region has 11 residues. Germline CDR1 SQVTM, CDR2 ANQGSEA. V gave up 6 bases and J gave up 15 bases; unmatched junction bases: 8. Produced via immunoSEQ multiplex PCR; TCRdb's table is partial and in-frame only. The table includes under 300,000 clones, 88% detected once. A COVID-19 case had been met by exposed participants during the 2 weeks before study entry. The sequence came from a woman aged 40 to 49 who had been exposed to COVID-19. The specimen was PBMCs or T cells enriched from blood (not recorded which). The chain employs TRBV29-1 and TRBJ1-6; 7 bases map to TRBD1. This chain's CDR3 is CSVGDSLGLHF. The CDR3 region has the DNA TGCAGCGTGGGGGACAGCCTTGGCCTCCACTTT.